This paragraph covers one T cell receptor beta chain sequence. The antigen is undetermined. The data were obtained in a study of T cell responses to AZD1222 COVID-19 vaccine. Germline values: CDR1 LNHNV, CDR2 YYDKDF (reference sequence). The CDR3 is made up of 16 amino acids. J gave up 2 bases and V 3 bases, and 4 bases lay outside the gene matches. The study's findings and limits: Recipients of two AZD1222 doses showed rising Spike-specific TCR breadth and depth. Vaccine-associated CD4 TCRs spanned spike, dominant at 160-218 and 743-854. Just 5 to 7 people given AZD1222 tested seropositive at baseline. Most donors were white British, females outnumbered males, and clonal diversity was possibly underestimated.

TCRdb's table, derived via immunoSEQ multiplex PCR, lists solely in-frame clones and lacks some. Of some 140,000 clones in the sample, roughly 90% were seen once. This TCR was sampled from an adult in good health. The chain recombines TRBV15 with TRBJ2-7; 13 bases agree with TRBD2. Source: peripheral blood, taken on day 0 of AZD1222 vaccination. This CDR3 reads CATSRKGLAGPYEQYF. In nucleotides, the CDR3 is TGTGCCACCAGCAGGAAGGGACTAGCGGGACCCTACGAGCAGTACTTC.